This TCR beta chain is from a study of tumor and adjacent non-tumor tissue in lung cancer listed by TCRdb under 2018. For the wider study: Of the cohort, eleven to twelve patients had adenocarcinoma, 2 had squamous cell carcinoma and 1 had small cell lung cancer. The roughly 15 patients were aged roughly 31 to 80 years, included about ten men and 5 women, and had TNM stage I to III disease. Sequencing generated a total of roughly 130 million productive TCRbeta reads, averaging roughly 4.3 million reads per sample. The study compared bulk TCRbeta repertoires between lung tumor tissue and matched distant non-tumor lung tissue from 15 lung cancer patients. For each patient, one tumor sample and one normal lung sample were taken, giving thirty paired specimens that underwent TCRbeta CDR3 sequencing. Overall results and qualifications from the work: The top 100 clones made up a significantly larger cumulative share of the repertoire in normal lung than in tumor tissue. Peripheral blood was not sequenced, so blood TCRbeta repertoires in these lung cancer patients were not examined. Significantly higher TCR diversity (inverse Simpson) was observed in tumor tissue than in normal lung tissue (around 450 vs 160, P = 0.0075, Mann-Whitney U test). Neither the sequencing platform nor unique molecular identifiers are mentioned in the methods. TCR diversity was significantly higher in younger patients, and greater tumor TCR diversity was associated with shorter overall survival and shorter disease-free survival. Only approximately 16 patients were included in the cohort, and the need for larger samples and more detailed clinical data was noted by the authors.

RNA was extracted from bulk unsorted tissue and checked for quality with a NanoDrop ND-1000 and an Agilent 2100. The donors were newly diagnosed lung cancer patients admitted for thoracic surgery in China from August to November 2014 who had not received prior chemotherapy. Anyone who had undergone radiotherapy or chemotherapy before, or who had another cancer at the same time, was left out of the study. Pieces of surgical tissue measuring about 1-2.1 cm3 were kept in RNAlater solution and stored at -80 degrees C until use. The method behind the library was multiplex PCR. TCRdb shows the sequencer as Illumina HiSeq 2500. Following protocols modified from ARM-PCR, the researchers constructed TCRbeta libraries through three rounds of nested PCR with primers (Table S4). PCR products of 200-500 bp were gel-excised and purified with the QIAquick gel extraction kit before sequencing. On the authors' methods: Reads were cleaned with Trimmomatic, merged with FLASH into complete CDR3 sequences, and assigned to V(D)J germline segments with MiTCR. VDJtools was used to compute clonal diversity as the inverse Simpson's index. Productive reads were defined as in-frame sequences without a premature stop codon. Through fastp at Q25 and MiXCR, TCRdb rebuilt clones from the public reads, retaining in-frame beta chains. Each entry is one CDR3 protein sequence, shown with its most common DNA and genes. The V and J calls were not made by the authors but by TCRdb's processing. The sample profile shows 220,000 or so distinct CDR3 sequences; 70% to 75% of them were found once. The top ten clones comprise 20% to 25% of the sample.

CDR1 and CDR2 are drawn from the germline V gene (reference sequence): DFQATT, SNEGSKA. Counted from cysteine to phenylalanine, this CDR3 has 14 amino acids. Only the CDR3 region is kept as DNA, spanning 42 bases read in frame from base 1. Of note for this clonotype: Its antigen remains undetermined. A much larger clone lies a single base off, so this may be a read error.

The TCR comes from a man between 60 and 75 years old with non-small cell lung cancer. Recombination connected TRBV20-1 to TRBJ1-4; TRBD1 is a weak D gene call, 6 bases matching. The sequenced material came from lung tumor tissue. The CDR3 protein sequence reads: CSASSSGAREKMFF. The bases are TGCAGTGCTTCGTCATCGGGGGCGCGTGAAAAAATGTTTTTT.